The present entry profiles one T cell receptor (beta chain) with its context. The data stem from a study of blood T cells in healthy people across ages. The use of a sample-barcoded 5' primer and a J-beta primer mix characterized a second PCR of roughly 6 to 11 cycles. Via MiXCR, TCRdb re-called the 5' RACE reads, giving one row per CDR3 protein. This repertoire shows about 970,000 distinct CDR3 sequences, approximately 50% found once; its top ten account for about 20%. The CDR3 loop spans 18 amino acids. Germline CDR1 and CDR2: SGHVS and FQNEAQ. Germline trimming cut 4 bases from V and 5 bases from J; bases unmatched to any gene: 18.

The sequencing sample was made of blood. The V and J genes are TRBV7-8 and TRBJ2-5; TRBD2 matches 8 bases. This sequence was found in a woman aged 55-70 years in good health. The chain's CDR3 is CASSSRDSGTLRWETQYF. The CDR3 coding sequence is TGTGCCAGCAGCTCTCGGGATAGCGGGACACTACGGTGGGAGACCCAGTACTTC.